Shown below are 19 T cell receptor beta chains from a single sample sequenced in a study of blood T cell repertoires in COVID-19. Method: immunoSEQ multiplex PCR; TCRdb's copy keeps in-frame clones and lacks some. The top ten hold roughly 6% of the sample, which has 75,000 to 90,000 clones, more than 75% seen once. The specimen sequenced was peripheral blood. The receptors originated from a human donor in a cohort sampled during active COVID-19.

This clone was recorded a few times. The same CDR3 is also encoded by other DNA sequences in this sample. The rearrangement uses TRBV7-2 and TRBJ1-1; D unclear. V was shortened by 0 bases and J by 1 base, with 6 bases between the two germline ends. The CDR3 has 14 amino acids. CDR1 is SGHTA and CDR2 is FQGNSA in the germline V gene. This chain's CDR3 is CASSLAPGNTEAFF. DNA of the CDR3: TGTGCCAGCAGCTTAGCCCCGGGGAACACTGAAGCTTTCTTT.

The genes are TRBV6-2 or TRBV6-3 and TRBJ1-3, with D possibly matching TRBD1 (5 bases). V lost 0 bases and J 7 bases, leaving 13 bases between the germline ends. This CDR3 comprises 15 residues. Germline V CDR1 and CDR2: MNHEY, SVGEGT. For the CDR3, the DNA is TGTGCCAGCAGTTACTCGATGGCGGGGACGAACACCATATATTTT. This translates into CASSYSMAGTNTIYF.

CDR3 loop: CASSLDSSYEQYF. CDR3 nucleotide sequence: TGTGCCAGCAGCTTAGACAGCTCCTACGAGCAGTACTTC. The chain carries TRBV7-2 and TRBJ2-7; D unresolved. This CDR3 contains 13 residues. Trimming left V 1 base short and J 0 bases short, with 4 bases between. Germline V gives CDR1 SGHTA, CDR2 FQGNSA.

This clone was counted once. CDR3 region: CASSYTRQGTDTQYF. The CDR3 coding sequence is TGTGCCAGCAGTTACACAAGACAGGGCACAGATACGCAGTATTTT. This chain uses TRBV6-5 with TRBJ2-3, with D tentatively TRBD1 (6 bases). This CDR3 region has 15 residues. Between the trimmed V and J ends, which lost 2 bases and 1 base, there was a span of 10 bases. CDR1 and CDR2 (germline): MNHEY, SVGAGI.

DNA for the CDR3: TGTGCCAGCAGTGAACAGGGGTTAGATACGCAGTATTTT. This gives the protein CASSEQGLDTQYF. V is TRBV6-4 and J is TRBJ2-3; 7 bases match TRBD1. V trimming: 3 bases; J trimming: 5 bases; junction bases outside the gene matches: 2. The CDR3 loop spans 13 amino acids. The germline V gene has CDR1 MRHNA and CDR2 SNTAGT.

The rearrangement links TRBV3-1 (or the pseudogene TRBV3-2) to TRBJ1-2; D is uncertain. The CDR3 has 15 residues. Looked up from germline, CDR1 is LGHDT and CDR2 is YNNKEL (reference sequence). Trimming removed 1 base at V and 3 bases at J, with 12 bases between. Here the CDR3 reads CASSQGVGFHYGYTF. In nucleotides, the CDR3 is TGTGCCAGCAGCCAAGGAGTCGGGTTTCACTATGGCTACACCTTC.

The V gene is TRBV6-4, the J gene TRBJ1-6; tentative D call: TRBD1 (5 bases). The ends were cut back, 7 bases at V and 5 bases at J, with 18 bases in the middle. The CDR3 is made up of 16 amino acids. Germline V gene lookup returns CDR1 MRHNA and CDR2 SNTAGT. CDR3 sequence (DNA): TGTGCCAGCACCCCCTCCGGGGGGGATCATAATTCACCCCTCCACTTT. Translated: CASTPSGGDHNSPLHF.

This rearrangement joins TRBV7-8 to TRBJ2-1, with TRBD2 identical over 8 bases. From germline, CDR1 is SGHVS and CDR2 FQNEAQ. Unmatched junction bases numbered 3, after V lost 5 bases and J lost 6 bases. There are 13 residues in the CDR3. CDR3: CASSHGTSNEQFF. The CDR3 DNA reads TGTGCCAGCAGCCACGGGACTAGCAATGAGCAGTTCTTC.

This sequence joins TRBV6-6 and TRBJ1-5; possibly TRBD1 for D (5 bases). V was clipped by 8 bases and J by 7 bases, with 6 bases between them. The CDR3 length is 10 residues. Germline V gene sequence: CDR1 MNHNY, CDR2 SVGAGI (reference sequence). For the CDR3, the DNA is TGTGCCAGCGGACAACAGCCCCAGCATTTT. The encoded protein is CASGQQPQHF.

The rearrangement links TRBV6-2 or TRBV6-3 to TRBJ1-1; 7 bases line up with TRBD1. J lost 10 bases, V lost 5 bases, and 7 bases had no gene match. The CDR3 is 12 residues long. Germline V gene lookup returns CDR1 MNHEY and CDR2 SVGEGT. CDR3 amino acids: CASSKDRTRAFF. CDR3 DNA sequence: TGTGCCAGCAGTAAGGACAGGACAAGAGCTTTCTTT.

This chain uses TRBV7-9 with TRBJ2-1; 7 bases line up with TRBD1. CDR3 size: 13 residues. Unmatched junction bases numbered 7, after V lost 7 bases and J lost 7 bases. CDR1 and CDR2 from the germline V gene are SEHNR and FQNEAQ (reference sequence). CDR3 region: CASTGTVTNEQFF. The CDR3 DNA follows: TGTGCCAGCACCGGGACAGTTACGAATGAGCAGTTCTTC.

The V call is TRBV5-5, the J call TRBJ2-5, with 8 bases aligning to TRBD1. The CDR3 is 14 amino acids. The V segment lost 2 bases and the J segment 2 bases; nucleotides outside the gene matches: 2. CDR1 is SGHKS and CDR2 is YYEKEE in the germline V gene (reference sequence). The CDR3 DNA reads TGTGCCAGCAGCTTCACAGGGGGGCAAGAGACCCAGTACTTC. This translates into CASSFTGGQETQYF. The full variable domain, with the rest looked up from reference TRBV5-5 and TRBJ2-5, is DAGVTQSPTHLIKTRGQQVTLRCSPISGHKSVSWYQQVLGQGPQFIFQYYEKEERGRGNFPDRFSARQFPNYSSELNVNALLLGDSALYLCASSFTGGQETQYFGPGTRLLVL.

The chain couples TRBV7-8 to TRBJ2-1; 8 positions agree with TRBD2. V trimming: 3 bases; J trimming: 5 bases; junction bases outside the gene matches: 6. The CDR3 contains 15 residues. Germline CDR1 and CDR2: SGHVS and FQNEAQ. The chain's CDR3 is CASSFLAGRDNEQFF. In nucleotides, the CDR3 is TGTGCCAGCAGCTTCTTAGCGGGGAGAGACAATGAGCAGTTCTTC.

The chain couples TRBV7-8 to TRBJ1-5; D gene ambiguous. Germline V gives CDR1 SGHVS, CDR2 FQNEAQ. Trimming shortened V by 3 bases and J by 6 bases, and 12 bases separated the two germline ends. CDR3 size: 14 residues. This chain's CDR3 is CASSLQAEFQPQHF. As DNA, the CDR3 is TGTGCCAGCAGCTTGCAGGCCGAGTTTCAGCCCCAGCATTTT.

The V call is TRBV5-4, the J call TRBJ2-5; tentatively, D is TRBD1 (5 bases). V gave up 4 bases and J gave up 5 bases, with 18 bases separating them. Germline-derived CDR1 and CDR2 are SGHNT and YYREEE (reference sequence). The length of the CDR3 is 15 residues. For the CDR3, the DNA is TGTGCCAGCAGCCCAGGGTGGGGAACCAGGGAGACCCAGTACTTC. This sequence encodes CASSPGWGTRETQYF.

The V and J genes are TRBV7-2 and TRBJ2-3; 12 bases match TRBD2. Germline V lookup: CDR1 SGHTA, CDR2 FQGNSA. V was pared by 4 bases and J by 1 base, with 3 bases of the junction left unmatched. This CDR3 has 16 amino acids. CDR3 amino acids: CASSSRLAGGTDTQYF. Here the CDR3 DNA reads TGTGCCAGCAGCTCCAGACTAGCGGGGGGCACAGATACGCAGTATTTT.

The chain is built from TRBV6-2 or TRBV6-3 and TRBJ2-3; 8 positions agree with TRBD2. With V trimmed by 6 bases and J by 5 bases, 10 bases remained unmatched. Germline CDR1 reads MNHEY; CDR2 reads SVGEGT. This CDR3 region has 15 residues. As DNA, the CDR3 is TGTGCCAGCAGCCCCAGGGGCGGGGGGCGAGATACGCAGTATTTT. Translating gives CASSPRGGGRDTQYF.

The chain has TRBV11-2 and TRBJ1-2, with D unresolved. The CDR3 covers 14 residues. Trimming removed 3 bases from V and 2 bases from J, with 10 bases in between. Per the germline V gene, CDR1 is SGHAT and CDR2 is FQNNGV. CDR3 loop: CASSFQEGNYGYTF. The CDR3, as DNA: TGTGCCAGCAGCTTTCAGGAGGGCAACTATGGCTACACCTTC.

This clone was found a few times. This chain links TRBV7-2 with TRBJ2-1, with 7 bases aligning to TRBD2. The CDR3 consists of 15 residues. V shed 5 bases, J shed 2 bases, and the junction held 6 bases outside the gene matches. CDR1 and CDR2 (germline): SGHTA, FQGNSA. The CDR3 region has the DNA TGTGCCAGCAGCGCCCCCGGGACTACCTACAATGAGCAGTTCTTC. Protein: CASSAPGTTYNEQFF.